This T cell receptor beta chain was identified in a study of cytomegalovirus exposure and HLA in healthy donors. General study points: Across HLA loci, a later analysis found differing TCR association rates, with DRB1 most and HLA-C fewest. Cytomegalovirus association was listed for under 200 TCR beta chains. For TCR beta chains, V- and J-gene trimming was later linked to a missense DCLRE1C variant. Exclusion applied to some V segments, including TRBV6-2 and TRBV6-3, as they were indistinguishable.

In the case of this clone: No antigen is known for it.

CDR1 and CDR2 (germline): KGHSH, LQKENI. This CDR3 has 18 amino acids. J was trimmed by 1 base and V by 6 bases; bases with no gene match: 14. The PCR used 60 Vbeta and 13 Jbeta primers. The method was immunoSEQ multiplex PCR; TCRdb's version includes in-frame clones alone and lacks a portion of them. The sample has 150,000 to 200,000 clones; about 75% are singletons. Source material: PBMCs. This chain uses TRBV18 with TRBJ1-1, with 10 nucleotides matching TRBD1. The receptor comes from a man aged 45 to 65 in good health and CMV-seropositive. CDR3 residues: CASSPVPGQGPSNTEAFF. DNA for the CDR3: TGTGCCAGCTCCCCGGTCCCGGGACAGGGGCCTTCGAACACTGAAGCTTTCTTT.